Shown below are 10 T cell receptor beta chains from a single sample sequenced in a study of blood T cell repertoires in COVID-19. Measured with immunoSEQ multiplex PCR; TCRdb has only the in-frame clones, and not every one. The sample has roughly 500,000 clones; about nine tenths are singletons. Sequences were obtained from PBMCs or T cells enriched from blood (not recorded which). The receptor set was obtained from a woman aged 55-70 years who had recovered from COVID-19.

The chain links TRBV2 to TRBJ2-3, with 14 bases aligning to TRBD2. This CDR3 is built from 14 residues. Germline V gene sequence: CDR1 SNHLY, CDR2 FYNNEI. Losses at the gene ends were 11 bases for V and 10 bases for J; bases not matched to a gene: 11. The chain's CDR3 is CAGKQGLAGGAQYF. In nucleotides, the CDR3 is TGTGCCGGAAAACAAGGACTAGCGGGGGGAGCGCAGTATTTT.

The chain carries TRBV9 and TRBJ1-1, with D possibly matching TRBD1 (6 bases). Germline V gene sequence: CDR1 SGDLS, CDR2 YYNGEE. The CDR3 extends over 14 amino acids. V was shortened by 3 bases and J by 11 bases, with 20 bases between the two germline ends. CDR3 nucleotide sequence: TGTGCCAGCAGCGCCACGCTACAGGGAGATGGTGCTTTCTTT. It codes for CASSATLQGDGAFF.

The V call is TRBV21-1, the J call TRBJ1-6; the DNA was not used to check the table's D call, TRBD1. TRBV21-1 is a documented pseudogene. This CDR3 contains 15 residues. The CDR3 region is CASSNSLQGRSPLHF. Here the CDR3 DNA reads TGTGCCAGCAGCAACTCTTTACAGGGGAGGTCACCCCTCCACTTT.

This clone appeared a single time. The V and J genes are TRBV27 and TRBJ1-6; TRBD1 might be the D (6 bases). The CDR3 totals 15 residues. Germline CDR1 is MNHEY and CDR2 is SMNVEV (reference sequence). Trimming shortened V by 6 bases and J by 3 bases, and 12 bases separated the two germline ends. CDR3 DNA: TGTGCCAGCAGCCACCGGGACAACTATAATTCACCCCTCCACTTT. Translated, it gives CASSHRDNYNSPLHF.

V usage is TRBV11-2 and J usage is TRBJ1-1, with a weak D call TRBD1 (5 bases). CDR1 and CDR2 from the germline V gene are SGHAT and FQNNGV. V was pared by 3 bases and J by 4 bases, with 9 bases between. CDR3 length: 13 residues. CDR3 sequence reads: CASSFTGSTEAFF. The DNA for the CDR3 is TGTGCCAGCAGCTTCACAGGTAGCACTGAAGCTTTCTTT.

In DNA, the CDR3 is TGTGCCAGCAGCTCAGGACTAGCGGGGGGAGGGGATACGCAGTATTTT. This sequence encodes CASSSGLAGGGDTQYF. This chain connects TRBV7-2 to TRBJ2-3, with TRBD2 matching over 14 bases. CDR3 length equals 16 residues. Trimming took 4 bases from V and 6 from J; bases not matched to a gene: 6. The V gene's germline CDR1 is SGHTA and CDR2 FQGNSA.

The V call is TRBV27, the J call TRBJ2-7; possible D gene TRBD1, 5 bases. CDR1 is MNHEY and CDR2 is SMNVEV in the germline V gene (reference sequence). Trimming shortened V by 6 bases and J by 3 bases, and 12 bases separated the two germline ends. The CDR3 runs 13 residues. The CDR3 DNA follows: TGTGCCAGCAGGGTCAGGGCCTTCTACGAGCAGTACTTC. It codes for CASRVRAFYEQYF.

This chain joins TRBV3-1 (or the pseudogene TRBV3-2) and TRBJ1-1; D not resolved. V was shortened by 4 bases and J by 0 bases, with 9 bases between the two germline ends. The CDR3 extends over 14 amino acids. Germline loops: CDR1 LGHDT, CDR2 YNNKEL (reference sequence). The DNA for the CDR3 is TGTGCCAGCAGCCTTAAGCGGGTGAACACTGAAGCTTTCTTT. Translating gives CASSLKRVNTEAFF.

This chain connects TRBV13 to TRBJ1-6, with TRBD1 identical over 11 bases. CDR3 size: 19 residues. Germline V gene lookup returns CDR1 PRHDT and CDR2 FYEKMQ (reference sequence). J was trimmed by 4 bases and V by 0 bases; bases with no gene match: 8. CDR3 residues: CASSLGPQGQGGYNSPLHF. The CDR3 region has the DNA TGTGCCAGCAGCTTAGGCCCGCAGGGACAGGGGGGTTATAATTCACCCCTCCACTTT.

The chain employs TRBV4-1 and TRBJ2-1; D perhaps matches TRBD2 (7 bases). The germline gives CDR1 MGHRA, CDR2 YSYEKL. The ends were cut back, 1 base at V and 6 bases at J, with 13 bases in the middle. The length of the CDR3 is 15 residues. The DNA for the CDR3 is TGCGCCAGCAGCCAAGGGGGGGGCCGCTCCAATGAGCAGTTCTTC. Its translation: CASSQGGGRSNEQFF.